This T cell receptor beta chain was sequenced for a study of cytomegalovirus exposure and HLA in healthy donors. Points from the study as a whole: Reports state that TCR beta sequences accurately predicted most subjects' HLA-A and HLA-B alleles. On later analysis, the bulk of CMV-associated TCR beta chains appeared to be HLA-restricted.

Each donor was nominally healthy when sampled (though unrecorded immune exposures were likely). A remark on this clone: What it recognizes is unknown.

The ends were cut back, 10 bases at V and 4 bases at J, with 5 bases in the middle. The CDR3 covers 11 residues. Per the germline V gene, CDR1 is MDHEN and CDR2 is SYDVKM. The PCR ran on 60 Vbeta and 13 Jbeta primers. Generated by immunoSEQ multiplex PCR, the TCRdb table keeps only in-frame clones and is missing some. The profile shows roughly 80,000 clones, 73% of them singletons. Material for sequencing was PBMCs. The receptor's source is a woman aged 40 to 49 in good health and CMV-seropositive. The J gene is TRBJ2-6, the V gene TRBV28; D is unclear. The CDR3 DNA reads TGTGCCACCTTCGGGGCCAACGTCCTGACTTTC. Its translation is CATFGANVLTF. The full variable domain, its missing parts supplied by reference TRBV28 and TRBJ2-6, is DVKVTQSSRYLVKRTGEKVFLECVQDMDHENMFWYRQDPGLGLRLIYFSYDVKMKEKGDIPEGYSVSREKKERFSLILESASTNQTSMYLCATFGANVLTFGAGSRLTVL.